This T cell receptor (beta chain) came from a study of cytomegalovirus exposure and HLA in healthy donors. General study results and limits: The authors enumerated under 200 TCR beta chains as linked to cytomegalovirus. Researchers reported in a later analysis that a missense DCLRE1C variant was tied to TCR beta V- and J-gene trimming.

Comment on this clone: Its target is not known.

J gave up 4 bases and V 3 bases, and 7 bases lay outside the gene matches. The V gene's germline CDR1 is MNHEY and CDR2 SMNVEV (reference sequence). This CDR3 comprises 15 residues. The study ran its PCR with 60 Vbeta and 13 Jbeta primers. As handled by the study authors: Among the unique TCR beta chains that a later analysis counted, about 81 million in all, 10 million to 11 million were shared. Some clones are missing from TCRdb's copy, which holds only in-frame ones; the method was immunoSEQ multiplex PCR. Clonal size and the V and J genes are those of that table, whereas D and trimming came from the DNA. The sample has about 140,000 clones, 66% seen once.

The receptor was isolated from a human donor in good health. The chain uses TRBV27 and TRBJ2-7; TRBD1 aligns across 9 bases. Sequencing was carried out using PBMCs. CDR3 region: CASSFGTGSGYEQYF. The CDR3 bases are TGTGCCAGCAGTTTCGGGACAGGGTCAGGTTACGAGCAGTACTTC.